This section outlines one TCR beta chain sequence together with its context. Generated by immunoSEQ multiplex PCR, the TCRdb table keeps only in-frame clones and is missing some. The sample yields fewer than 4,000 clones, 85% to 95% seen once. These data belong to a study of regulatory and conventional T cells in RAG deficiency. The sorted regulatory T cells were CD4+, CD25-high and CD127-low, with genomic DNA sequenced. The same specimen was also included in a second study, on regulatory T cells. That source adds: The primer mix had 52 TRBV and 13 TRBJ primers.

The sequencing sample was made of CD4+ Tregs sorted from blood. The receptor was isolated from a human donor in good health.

CDR3 sequence (DNA): TGTGCCAGTAGCACCCCACCGGGGGGAGCACAGTTCTTC. It encodes CASSTPPGGAQFF. The chain uses TRBV19 and TRBJ2-1; 7 nucleotides line up with TRBD2. Trimming cost V 6 bases and J 13 bases; bases outside gene matches: 12. Germline V lookup: CDR1 LNHDA, CDR2 SQIVND (reference sequence). The CDR3 sequence is 13 residues long.